A selection of T cell receptor beta chains follows, all from one sample in a study of CD8 T cells in ankylosing spondylitis. A single record per CDR3 protein comes from TCRdb applying MiXCR to the 5' RACE reads. The profile shows around 540,000 distinct CDR3 sequences, about 12% of them singletons. Sequenced: blood, either unsorted or a sorted T cell fraction (not recorded which). These receptors came from a male donor with ankylosing spondylitis. The CDR3 runs from the conserved cysteine through the conserved F or W. D genes are given only for firm matches. The listing skips clone size in some rows; elsewhere it reads once, few, many or a size class.

J: TRBJ1-1; V: TRBV5-1; size: few; D: NA; DNA: TGCGCCAGCACCCCGGGGCTGAACACTGAAGCTTTCTTT; CDR3: CASTPGLNTEAFF
J: TRBJ1-1; V: TRBV7-8; size: NA; D: TRBD1; DNA: TGTGCCAGCAGCTTTACAACAGGGGGCGTAGGCACTGAAGCTTTCTTT; CDR3: CASSFTTGGVGTEAFF
J: TRBJ2-5; V: TRBV7-2; size: NA; D: TRBD2; DNA: TGTGCCAGCAGCTTAGGACTAGCGTTCCAAGAGACCCAGTACTTC; CDR3: CASSLGLAFQETQYF
J: TRBJ2-5; V: TRBV6-1; size: NA; D: NA; DNA: TGTGCCAGCAGTGAGGAGCGGAACACCCAAGAGACCCAGTACTTC; CDR3: CASSEERNTQETQYF
J: TRBJ2-1; V: TRBV4-1; size: NA; D: NA; DNA: TGCGCCAGCAGCCATACCGGGGCAGGGGAGGGCAATGAGCAGTTCTTC; CDR3: CASSHTGAGEGNEQFF
J: TRBJ1-4; V: TRBV18; size: NA; D: NA; DNA: TGTGCCAGCTCACTCGGACACCTGGGGGAAAAACTGTTTTTT; CDR3: CASSLGHLGEKLFF
J: TRBJ1-2; V: TRBV29-1; size: few; D: NA; DNA: TGCAGCGTTTACAGACCAAACTATGGCTACACCTTC; CDR3: CSVYRPNYGYTF
J: TRBJ2-1; V: TRBV29-1; size: few; D: TRBD2; DNA: TGCAGCGTTCGCCCCAGCGGGAGGGTTAATGAGCAGTTCTTC; CDR3: CSVRPSGRVNEQFF
J: TRBJ1-5; V: TRBV2; size: few; D: TRBD1; DNA: TGTGCCAGCAGTTGGACAGGGATTAATCAGCCCCAGCATTTT; CDR3: CASSWTGINQPQHF
J: TRBJ2-5; V: TRBV2; size: NA; D: TRBD1; DNA: TGTGCCAGCGGCGACAGGGTCGAGTACTTC; CDR3: CASGDRVEYF
J: TRBJ2-5; V: TRBV2; size: few; D: TRBD1; DNA: TGTGCCAGCATCAATGACAGGGAAGAGACCCAGTACTTC; CDR3: CASINDREETQYF
J: TRBJ2-1; V: TRBV12-3/TRBV12-4; size: many; D: TRBD1; DNA: TGTGCCAGCAGTTTTGGGACAGGGATAAACAATGAGCAGTTCTTC; CDR3: CASSFGTGINNEQFF
J: TRBJ2-1; V: TRBV15; size: NA; D: TRBD2; DNA: TGTGCCACCAGGGGCGGGGACTACTCTAATGAGCAGTTCTTC; CDR3: CATRGGDYSNEQFF
J: TRBJ1-1; V: TRBV3-1; size: NA; D: NA; DNA: TGTGCCAGCAGCCCCCCAAAGGTGAACACTGAAGCTTTCTTT; CDR3: CASSPPKVNTEAFF
J: TRBJ2-6; V: TRBV5-6; size: once; D: NA; DNA: TGTGCCAGCAGCGGGGGCTTGGACCTGGTCGGGGCCAACGTCCTGACTTTC; CDR3: CASSGGLDLVGANVLTF
J: TRBJ2-3; V: TRBV20-1; size: NA; D: TRBD2; DNA: TGCAGTGCTAGTCTCTTAGCGGGAGGCATTGCAGATACGCAGTATTTT; CDR3: CSASLLAGGIADTQYF
J: TRBJ1-4; V: TRBV20-1; size: NA; D: NA; DNA: TGCAGTGCTAGAGTCCAGCCCTCCCCCCAACTGTTTTTT; CDR3: CSARVQPSPQLFF
J: TRBJ1-1; V: TRBV11-3; size: NA; D: NA; DNA: TGTGCCAGCAGCCATCGGGACGGCAGACCCACTGAAGCTTTCTTT; CDR3: CASSHRDGRPTEAFF
J: TRBJ2-1; V: TRBV3-1; size: NA; D: NA; DNA: TGTGCCAGCAGACAAGGGGGTGAGCAGTTCTTC; CDR3: CASRQGGEQFF
J: TRBJ2-3; V: TRBV3-1; size: few; D: TRBD2; DNA: TGTGCCAGCAGCCAAGAGTCGGGACTATACACAGATACGCAGTATTTT; CDR3: CASSQESGLYTDTQYF
J: TRBJ2-6; V: TRBV12-3/TRBV12-4; size: NA; D: NA; DNA: TGTGCCAGCACCCTAATCACAGGGCCCGGGGCCAACGTCCTGACTTTC; CDR3: CASTLITGPGANVLTF
J: TRBJ2-1; V: TRBV15; size: NA; D: TRBD2; DNA: TGTGCCACCAGCAGAGGAATAACCCAAACAATAGCGGGAGTGTACAATGAGCAGTTCTTC; CDR3: CATSRGITQTIAGVYNEQFF
J: TRBJ1-5; V: TRBV15; size: few; D: NA; DNA: TGTGCCACCAGCAGAGAGGGAGGCGGCAATCAGCCCCAGCATTTT; CDR3: CATSREGGGNQPQHF
J: TRBJ2-3; V: TRBV20-1; size: few; D: TRBD2; DNA: TGCAGTGCTAGAGATCTTTCTAGCGGGAGGCCTACGCAGTATTTT; CDR3: CSARDLSSGRPTQYF
J: TRBJ2-5; V: TRBV7-2; size: NA; D: TRBD2; DNA: TGTGCCAGCAGCTTAGTGTGGCTAGCGGAACAAGAGACCCAGTACTTC; CDR3: CASSLVWLAEQETQYF
J: TRBJ1-5; V: TRBV2; size: few; D: NA; DNA: TGTGCCAGCAGTGAAGAACATAGCAATCAGCCCCAGCATTTT; CDR3: CASSEEHSNQPQHF
J: TRBJ1-5; V: TRBV7-2; size: NA; D: NA; DNA: TGTGCCAGCAGCTTAGATCAAAAGGCCCAGCATTTT; CDR3: CASSLDQKAQHF
J: TRBJ2-1; V: TRBV5-1; size: NA; D: NA; DNA: TGCGCCAGCAGCCTTCAGGGAGATCCGTCTTATGAGCAGTTCTTC; CDR3: CASSLQGDPSYEQFF
J: TRBJ2-7; V: TRBV5-1; size: NA; D: NA; DNA: TGCGCCAGCAGCTTAACTAGCAACTACGAGCAGTACTTC; CDR3: CASSLTSNYEQYF
J: TRBJ2-1; V: TRBV24-1; size: many; D: NA; DNA: TGTCCCACGTGGTCGCCCTACAATGAGCAGTTCTTC; CDR3: CPTWSPYNEQFF
J: TRBJ2-1; V: TRBV5-1; size: many; D: TRBD2; DNA: TGCGCCAGCAAGGGGACTAGCGGTAATGAGCAGTTCTTC; CDR3: CASKGTSGNEQFF
J: TRBJ2-7; V: TRBV5-1; size: few; D: TRBD2; DNA: TGCGCCAGCAGCTTGGAAGATATAGCGGGGAATCTCTACGAGCAGTACTTC; CDR3: CASSLEDIAGNLYEQYF
J: TRBJ1-1; V: TRBV5-1; size: few; D: NA; DNA: TGCGCCAGCAGGGACGGGACAACTATTACGAACACTGAAGCTTTCTTT; CDR3: CASRDGTTITNTEAFF
J: TRBJ2-2; V: TRBV10-3; size: few; D: NA; DNA: TGTGCCATCAGTGAGACCGGCAGGGGAAACACCGGGGAGCTGTTTTTT; CDR3: CAISETGRGNTGELFF
J: TRBJ2-3; V: TRBV10-3; size: NA; D: NA; DNA: TGTGCCATCAGTCCCGGTCTGGGCACAGATACGCAGTATTTT; CDR3: CAISPGLGTDTQYF
J: TRBJ2-3; V: TRBV12-3/TRBV12-4; size: few; D: NA; DNA: TGTGCCAGCAGTTTAGGGGTGGGGGGCACAGATACGCAGTATTTT; CDR3: CASSLGVGGTDTQYF
J: TRBJ2-3; V: TRBV20-1; size: few; D: TRBD1; DNA: TGCAGTGCTAGGGCCGGACAGGGAAACACAGATACGCAGTATTTT; CDR3: CSARAGQGNTDTQYF
J: TRBJ2-7; V: TRBV12-3/TRBV12-4; size: few; D: TRBD2; DNA: TGTGCCAGCAGTTTAGACAGGACTAGCAGCCTCTACGAGCAGTACTTC; CDR3: CASSLDRTSSLYEQYF
J: TRBJ2-7; V: TRBV12-3/TRBV12-4; size: many; D: NA; DNA: TGTGCCACTAAAAAGGGGGTATCCTACGAGCAGTACTTC; CDR3: CATKKGVSYEQYF
J: TRBJ1-6; V: TRBV4-2; size: many; D: NA; DNA: TGTGCCAGCAGCCAAGTGGGCGGTCCCGCTAATTCACCCCTCCACTTT; CDR3: CASSQVGGPANSPLHF
J: TRBJ1-1; V: TRBV20-1; size: few; D: TRBD1; DNA: TGCAGTGCTCCCGACAGGGGTGTGACGACCACTGAAGCTTTCTTT; CDR3: CSAPDRGVTTTEAFF
J: TRBJ2-2; V: TRBV24-1; size: few; D: NA; DNA: TGTGCCACCAGTGGATTAGCGACATACGAGAACACCGGGGAGCTGTTTTTT; CDR3: CATSGLATYENTGELFF
J: TRBJ1-2; V: TRBV20-1; size: NA; D: NA; DNA: TGCAGTGCTAGAGATATGGGACGGGGGACCTATGGCTACACCTTC; CDR3: CSARDMGRGTYGYTF
J: TRBJ2-7; V: TRBV29-1; size: many; D: NA; DNA: TGCAGCGTTGATGCGGGGACTTCCTACGAGCAGTACTTC; CDR3: CSVDAGTSYEQYF
J: TRBJ2-3; V: TRBV11-2; size: few; D: TRBD1; DNA: TGTGCCAGCAGCCGGACAGGGGGCGGCCCAGATACGCAGTATTTT; CDR3: CASSRTGGGPDTQYF
J: TRBJ2-1; V: TRBV10-3; size: NA; D: TRBD2; DNA: TGTGCCATCAGTGGAGCGGGAGGGCCCTACAATGAGCAGTTCTTC; CDR3: CAISGAGGPYNEQFF
J: TRBJ2-3; V: TRBV5-1; size: many; D: TRBD2; DNA: TGCGCCAGCAGCTTTAGCGGGAGTACGGCAGATACGCAGTATTTT; CDR3: CASSFSGSTADTQYF
J: TRBJ2-7; V: TRBV6-2/TRBV6-3; size: few; D: NA; DNA: TGTGCCAGCAGGGTGGGAGGCTCTTCCTACGAGCAGTACTTC; CDR3: CASRVGGSSYEQYF
J: TRBJ2-7; V: TRBV7-9; size: many; D: TRBD1; DNA: TGCGCCAGCAGCTTAAGACAGGGGAGCTACGAGCAGTACTTC; CDR3: CASSLRQGSYEQYF
J: TRBJ2-1; V: TRBV24-1; size: few; D: NA; DNA: TGTGCCACCAGTGATGCCAGCGGAGACGCCTACAATGAGCAGTTCTTC; CDR3: CATSDASGDAYNEQFF
J: TRBJ2-5; V: TRBV29-1; size: few; D: NA; DNA: TGCAGCGGGAACGGGGGTGGTCAAGAGACCCAGTACTTC; CDR3: CSGNGGGQETQYF
J: TRBJ2-3; V: TRBV5-1; size: few; D: TRBD2; DNA: TGCGCCAGCAGCGTGGCGACTAGCGGGAGCCCAGATACGCAGTATTTT; CDR3: CASSVATSGSPDTQYF
J: TRBJ2-5; V: TRBV29-1; size: NA; D: NA; DNA: TGCAGCGTCCAGGGGAACGCGGGGGAGACCCAGTACTTC; CDR3: CSVQGNAGETQYF
J: TRBJ1-1; V: TRBV7-2; size: NA; D: TRBD1; DNA: TGTGCCAGCAAGTTAGACAGGGAGAACACTGAAGCTTTCTTT; CDR3: CASKLDRENTEAFF
J: TRBJ2-1; V: TRBV10-3; size: NA; D: NA; DNA: TGTGCCATCAGTGAGGATACCTTATACAATGAGCAGTTCTTC; CDR3: CAISEDTLYNEQFF